This entry is about one TCR beta chain. The entry originates in a study of shared clonotypes between healthy human individuals. The CDR3 contains 12 residues. V lost 2 bases and J 10 bases, leaving 14 bases between the germline ends. Germline V gene sequence: CDR1 GTSNPN, CDR2 SVGIG (reference sequence). This table comes from immunoSEQ multiplex PCR, and its TCRdb copy is limited to in-frame clones, with some not included. In the table there are some 550,000 clones, approximately 97% of which are singletons. This sequence was found in a woman in her twenties or thirties in good health. The source material was naive CD4+ T cells sorted from blood. The subset denotes: CD45RA+ positively selected. The chain recombines TRBV30 with TRBJ1-1; the D is unclear. The CDR3 sequence is CAWSSRPEGAFF. In nucleotides, the CDR3 is TGTGCCTGGAGTTCCAGGCCCGAGGGAGCTTTCTTT.